Listed below are T cell receptor beta chains from one sample, sequenced in a study of T cell changes during pregnancy in multiple sclerosis. The repertoire was sequenced with immunoSEQ multiplex PCR; TCRdb's copy has only in-frame clones and lacks some. The top ten clones hold 0.9% to 1% of a sample with 45,000 to 55,000 clones, approximately 92% of them seen once. Sequencing was performed on CD4+ T cells from peripheral blood mononuclear cells, taken in the second trimester of pregnancy. Every receptor here comes from a female donor in good health, enrolled as a control in a pregnancy study. CDR3s include the opening cysteine and the closing phenylalanine or tryptophan. D genes are given only for firm matches.

TRBD2	TRBV2	TRBJ2-5	TGTGCCAGCAGGGAGGGGACTAGCGCGCACTTC	CASREGTSAHF
TRBD2	TRBV5-4	TRBJ2-1	TGTGCCAGCAGCCTTACTAGCGGGAAGGGAAATGAGCAGTTCTTC	CASSLTSGKGNEQFF
TRBD1	TRBV6-5	TRBJ1-1	TGTGCCAGCAGTCTCCGACAGGGGGAAGCTTTCTTT	CASSLRQGEAFF
.	TRBV4-3	TRBJ1-2	TGCGCCAGCAGCCAAGGGGCAGGCCGGGGAGGCTACACCTTC	CASSQGAGRGGYTF
.	TRBV19	TRBJ2-5	TGTGCCAGTAGTATAGTTAGCGGAGGGGAGACCCAGTACTTC	CASSIVSGGETQYF
TRBD2	TRBV19	TRBJ2-2	TGTGCCAGTAGTTTGACTAGCGGGAGGGCCTCGGGCACCGGGGAGCTGTTTTTT	CASSLTSGRASGTGELFF
TRBD2	TRBV7-9	TRBJ2-5	TGTGCCAGCAGCCCGGGGACTAGCGGGTTCCAAGAGACCCAGTACTTC	CASSPGTSGFQETQYF
TRBD1	TRBV7-2	TRBJ1-2	TGTGCCAGCAGCTGGGGACAGGCTGGAGGGGGCTACACCTTC	CASSWGQAGGGYTF
.	TRBV11-2	TRBJ1-4	TGTGCCAGCAGCTTGGGCCCTACAACTAATGAAAAACTGTTTTTT	CASSLGPTTNEKLFF
.	TRBV11-2	TRBJ2-5	TGTGCCAGCACCCCTCCGAATATAGGAGTAAAAGAGACCCAGTACTTC	CASTPPNIGVKETQYF
TRBD2	TRBV25-1	TRBJ2-5	TGTGCCAGCAGTCCTAATCGGGGGGGCGGGGAGACCCAGTACTTC	CASSPNRGGGETQYF
.	TRBV5-1	TRBJ1-6	TGCGCCAGCAGTCAAGACAAATCACCCCTCCACTTT	CASSQDKSPLHF
TRBD2	TRBV5-1	TRBJ2-1	TGCGCCAGCAGCCCAGGTAGCGGGACCAATGAGCAGTTCTTC	CASSPGSGTNEQFF
TRBD2	TRBV5-1	TRBJ2-5	TGCGCCAGCAGCTTGCGACGGACTAGCGGGAGGGAAGAGACCCAGTACTTC	CASSLRRTSGREETQYF
.	TRBV6-5	TRBJ2-7	TGTGCCAGCAGTTACCTTAGATCCTCGGGGGCCTACGAGCAGTACTTC	CASSYLRSSGAYEQYF
TRBD2	TRBV5-6	TRBJ2-1	TGTGCCAGCAGCTTGGAGGTAGCGGGAGAGCAGTTCTTC	CASSLEVAGEQFF
TRBD2	TRBV5-4	TRBJ2-2	TGTGCCAGCAGCTTTAGCGGGACGAACACCGGGGAGCTGTTTTTT	CASSFSGTNTGELFF
.	TRBV2	TRBJ1-5	TGTGCCAGCAGTAACTCAGGGGAGATTGTCCAGCCCCAGCATTTT	CASSNSGEIVQPQHF
TRBD2	TRBV11-3	TRBJ2-1	TGTGCCAGCAGCTTGGGGACTAGCGGCCGCTCCTACAATGAGCAGTTCTTC	CASSLGTSGRSYNEQFF